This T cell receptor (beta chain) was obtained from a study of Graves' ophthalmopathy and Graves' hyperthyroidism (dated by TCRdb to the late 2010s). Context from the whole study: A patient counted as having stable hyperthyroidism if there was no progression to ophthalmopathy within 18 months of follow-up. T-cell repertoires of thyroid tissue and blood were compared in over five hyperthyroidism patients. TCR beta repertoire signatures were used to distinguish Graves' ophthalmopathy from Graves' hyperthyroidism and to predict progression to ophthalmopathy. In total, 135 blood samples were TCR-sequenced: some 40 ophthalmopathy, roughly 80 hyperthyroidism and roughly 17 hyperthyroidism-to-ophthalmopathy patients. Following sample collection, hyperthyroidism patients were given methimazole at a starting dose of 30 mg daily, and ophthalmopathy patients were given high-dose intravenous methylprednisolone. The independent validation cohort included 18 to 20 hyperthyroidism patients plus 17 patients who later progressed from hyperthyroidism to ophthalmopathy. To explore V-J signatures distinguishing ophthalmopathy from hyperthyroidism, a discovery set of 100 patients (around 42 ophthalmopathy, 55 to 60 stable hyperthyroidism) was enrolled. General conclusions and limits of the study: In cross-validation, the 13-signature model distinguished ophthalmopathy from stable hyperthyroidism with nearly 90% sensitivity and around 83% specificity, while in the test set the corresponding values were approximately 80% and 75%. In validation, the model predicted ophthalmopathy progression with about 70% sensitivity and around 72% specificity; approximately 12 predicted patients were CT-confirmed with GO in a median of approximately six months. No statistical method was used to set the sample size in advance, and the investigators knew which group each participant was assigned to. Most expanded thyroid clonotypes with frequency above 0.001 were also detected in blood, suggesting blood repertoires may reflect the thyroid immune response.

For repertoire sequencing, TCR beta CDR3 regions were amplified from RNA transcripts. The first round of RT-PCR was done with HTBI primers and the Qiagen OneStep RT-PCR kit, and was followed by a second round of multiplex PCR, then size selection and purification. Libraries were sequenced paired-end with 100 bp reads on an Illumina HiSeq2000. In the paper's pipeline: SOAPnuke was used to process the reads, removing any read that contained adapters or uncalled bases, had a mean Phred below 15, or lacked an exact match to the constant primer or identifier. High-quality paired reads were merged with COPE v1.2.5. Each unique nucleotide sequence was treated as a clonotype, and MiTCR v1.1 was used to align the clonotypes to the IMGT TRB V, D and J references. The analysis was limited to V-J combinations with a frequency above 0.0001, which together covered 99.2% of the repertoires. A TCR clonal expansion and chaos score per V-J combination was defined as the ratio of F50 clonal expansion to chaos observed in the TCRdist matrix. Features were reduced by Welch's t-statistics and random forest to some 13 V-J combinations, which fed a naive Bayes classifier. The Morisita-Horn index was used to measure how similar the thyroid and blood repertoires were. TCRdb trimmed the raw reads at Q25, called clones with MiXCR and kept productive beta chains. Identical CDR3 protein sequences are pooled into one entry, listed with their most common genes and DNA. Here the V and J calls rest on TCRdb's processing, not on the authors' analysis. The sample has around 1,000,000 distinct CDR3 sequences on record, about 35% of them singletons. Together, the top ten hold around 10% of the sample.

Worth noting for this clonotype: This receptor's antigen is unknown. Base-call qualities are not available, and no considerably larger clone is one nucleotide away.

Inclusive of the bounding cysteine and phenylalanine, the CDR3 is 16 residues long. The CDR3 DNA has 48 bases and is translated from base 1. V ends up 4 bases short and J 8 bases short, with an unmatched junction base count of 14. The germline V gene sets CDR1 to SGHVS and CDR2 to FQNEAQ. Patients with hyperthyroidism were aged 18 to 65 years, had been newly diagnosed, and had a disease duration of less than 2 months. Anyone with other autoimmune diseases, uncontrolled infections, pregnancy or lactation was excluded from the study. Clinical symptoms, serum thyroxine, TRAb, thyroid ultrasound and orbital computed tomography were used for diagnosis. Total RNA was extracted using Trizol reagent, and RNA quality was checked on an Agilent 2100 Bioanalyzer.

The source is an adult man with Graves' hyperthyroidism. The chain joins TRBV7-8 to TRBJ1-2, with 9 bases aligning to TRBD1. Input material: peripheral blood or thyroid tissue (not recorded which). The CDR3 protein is CASSSSPGQGKRGYTF. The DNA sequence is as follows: TGTGCCAGCAGCTCCTCGCCCGGACAGGGGAAAAGGGGCTACACCTTC. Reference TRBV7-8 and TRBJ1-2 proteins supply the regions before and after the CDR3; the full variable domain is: GAGVSQSPRYKVAKRGQDVALRCDPISGHVSLFWYQQALGQGPEFLTYFQNEAQLDKSGLPSDRFFAERPEGSVSTLKIQRTQQEDSAVYLCASSSSPGQGKRGYTFGSGTRLTVV.